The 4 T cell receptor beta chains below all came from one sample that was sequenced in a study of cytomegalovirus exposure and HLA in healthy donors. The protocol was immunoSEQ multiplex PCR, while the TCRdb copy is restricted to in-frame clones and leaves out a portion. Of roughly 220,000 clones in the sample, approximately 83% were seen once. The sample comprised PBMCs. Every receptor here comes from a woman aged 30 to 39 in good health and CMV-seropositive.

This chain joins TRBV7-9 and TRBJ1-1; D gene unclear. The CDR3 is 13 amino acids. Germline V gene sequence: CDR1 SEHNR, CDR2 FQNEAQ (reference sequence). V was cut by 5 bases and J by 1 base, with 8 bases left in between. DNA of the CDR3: TGTGCCAGCAGCCGGGGTGGGAACACTGAAGCTTTCTTT. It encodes CASSRGGNTEAFF.

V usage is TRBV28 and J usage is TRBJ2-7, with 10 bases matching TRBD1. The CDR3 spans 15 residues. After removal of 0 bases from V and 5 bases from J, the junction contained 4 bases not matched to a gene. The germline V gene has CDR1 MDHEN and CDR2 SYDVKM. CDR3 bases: TGTGCCAGCAGTTTATGGGGGACAGGGGAGGACGAGCAGTACTTC. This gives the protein CASSLWGTGEDEQYF. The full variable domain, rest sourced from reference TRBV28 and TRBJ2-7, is DVKVTQSSRYLVKRTGEKVFLECVQDMDHENMFWYRQDPGLGLRLIYFSYDVKMKEKGDIPEGYSVSREKKERFSLILESASTNQTSMYLCASSLWGTGEDEQYFGPGTRLTVT.

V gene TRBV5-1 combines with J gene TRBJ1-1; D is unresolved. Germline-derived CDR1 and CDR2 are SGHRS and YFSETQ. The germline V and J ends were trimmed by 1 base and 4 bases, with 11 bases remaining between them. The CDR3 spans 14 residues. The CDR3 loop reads CASSLTVRPTEAFF. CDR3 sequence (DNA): TGCGCCAGCAGCTTGACGGTCAGGCCCACTGAAGCTTTCTTT.

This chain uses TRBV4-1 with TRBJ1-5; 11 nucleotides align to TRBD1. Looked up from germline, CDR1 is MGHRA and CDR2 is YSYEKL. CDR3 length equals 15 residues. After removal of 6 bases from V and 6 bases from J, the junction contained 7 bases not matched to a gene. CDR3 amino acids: CASSRTGGRGQPQHF. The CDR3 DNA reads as TGCGCCAGCAGTCGGACAGGGGGCAGGGGTCAGCCCCAGCATTTT.